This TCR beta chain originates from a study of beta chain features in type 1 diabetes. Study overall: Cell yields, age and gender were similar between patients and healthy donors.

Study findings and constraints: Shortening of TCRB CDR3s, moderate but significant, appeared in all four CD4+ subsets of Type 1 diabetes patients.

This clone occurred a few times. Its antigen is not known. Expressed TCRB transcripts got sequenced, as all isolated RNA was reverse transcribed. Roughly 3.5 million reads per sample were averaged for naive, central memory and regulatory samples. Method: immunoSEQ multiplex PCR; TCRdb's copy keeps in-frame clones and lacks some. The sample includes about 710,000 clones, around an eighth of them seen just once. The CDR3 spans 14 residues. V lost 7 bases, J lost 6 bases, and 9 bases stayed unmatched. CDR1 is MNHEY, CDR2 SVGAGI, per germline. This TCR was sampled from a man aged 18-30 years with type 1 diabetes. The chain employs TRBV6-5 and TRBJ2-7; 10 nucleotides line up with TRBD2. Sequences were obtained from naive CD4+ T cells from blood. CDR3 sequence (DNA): TGTGCCAGCAATCTTTTAGCGGGGGGTAGCGAGCAGTACTTC. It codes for CASNLLAGGSEQYF.